This TCR beta chain originates from a study of OX40 agonist ivuxolimab in advanced cancers. With 8 bases removed from V and 6 bases from J, the gap between germline ends came to 21 bases. There are 14 residues in the CDR3. The method was immunoSEQ multiplex PCR; TCRdb's version includes in-frame clones alone and lacks a portion of them. The data contain 14,000 or so clones, 80% of them singletons. The sample consisted of CD4+ or CD8+ T cells sorted from blood, taken in a trial of the OX40 agonist ivuxolimab. The chain recombines TRBV5-3 with TRBJ2-7; D may be TRBD1 or TRBD2 (6 bases each). TRBV5-3 is given ORF status, its function remaining uncertain. This sequence was found in an adult with an advanced solid tumor such as melanoma, head and neck, liver or kidney cancer. The CDR3 region is CASAEGHYRGEQYF. The CDR3 region has the DNA TGTGCCAGCGCGGAGGGACACTACCGCGGCGAGCAGTACTTC.